The 14 T cell receptor beta chains in this list originate from one sample, sequenced in a study of patients and donors after allogeneic stem cell transplantation. MiXCR, run by TCRdb on the RT-PCR reads, gives a single entry per CDR3 protein. The sample carries about 400,000 distinct CDR3 sequences, approximately 16% recorded once. Sequenced input: blood, either unsorted or a sorted T cell fraction (not recorded which). Source of these receptors: a human donor who was either an allogeneic HSCT recipient or a stem cell or donor lymphocyte infusion donor (not recorded which). It is not recorded whose cells these are; they may come from a transplant donor.

In this sample, this clonotype turned up a few times. The V and J genes are TRBV6-1 and TRBJ1-2; D not resolved. The V and J ends lost 8 bases and 5 bases respectively, with 21 bases between them. In germline, CDR1 is MNHNS, CDR2 SASEGT. This CDR3 comprises 15 residues. CDR3: CASSASPGRDYGYTF. CDR3 DNA sequence: TGTGCCAGCTCCGCCTCTCCCGGGAGGGATTATGGCTACACCTTC.

The J gene is TRBJ2-7, the V gene TRBV24-1; D gene uncertain. V was shortened by 3 bases and J by 0 bases, with 5 bases between the two germline ends. The germline V gene encodes CDR1 KGHDR and CDR2 SFDVKD. The CDR3 covers 13 residues. The CDR3 here is CATSDTNSYEQYF. CDR3 nucleotides: TGTGCCACCAGTGATACTAACTCCTACGAGCAGTACTTC.

This clonotype was found a few times. The chain recombines TRBV4-3 with TRBJ1-6, with 9 positions matching TRBD1. Germline CDR1 and CDR2: LGHNA and YSLEER. The CDR3 spans 14 residues. V gave up 3 bases and J gave up 12 bases; unmatched junction bases: 6. CDR3 amino acids: CASSQDRGWKPLHF. Written as DNA, the CDR3 is TGCGCCAGCAGCCAGGACAGGGGTTGGAAACCCCTCCACTTT.

This clonotype was picked up a small number of times. The chain combines TRBV2 with TRBJ2-4; D possibly corresponds to TRBD1 (5 bases). Trimming took 6 bases from V and 0 from J, leaving 12 bases between them. Germline loops: CDR1 SNHLY, CDR2 FYNNEI. CDR3 length equals 15 residues. CDR3 loop: CASRLDTLAKNIQYF. In DNA, the CDR3 is TGTGCCAGCAGGTTGGACACCCTAGCCAAAAACATTCAGTACTTC.

The CDR3: CSAKGVGDYGYTF. CDR3 in DNA: TGCAGTGCTAAGGGGGTGGGGGACTATGGCTACACCTTC. The rearrangement uses TRBV20-1 and TRBJ1-2, with D tentatively TRBD1 (6 bases). V was clipped by 4 bases and J by 3 bases, with 12 bases between them. The CDR3 consists of 13 residues. Germline V CDR1 and CDR2: DFQATT, SNEGSKA (reference sequence).

This rearrangement joins TRBV20-1 to TRBJ2-7; 12 positions match TRBD2. CDR1 is DFQATT and CDR2 is SNEGSKA in the germline V gene (reference sequence). After removal of 3 bases from V and 2 bases from J, the junction contained 2 bases not matched to a gene. This CDR3 is built from 14 residues. CDR3 DNA sequence: TGCAGTGCTAGGAGGACTAGCGGGACCTACGAGCAGTACTTC. It codes for CSARRTSGTYEQYF.

The rearrangement links TRBV7-9 to TRBJ1-3; TRBD1 aligns across 8 bases. This CDR3 is built from 16 residues. Germline V gene lookup returns CDR1 SEHNR and CDR2 FQNEAQ (reference sequence). J lost 1 base, V lost 5 bases, and 7 bases had no gene match. In DNA, the CDR3 is TGTGCCAGCAGCGAAGACAGGGGACTTTCTGGAAACACCATATATTTT. Its protein is CASSEDRGLSGNTIYF.

This clonotype was counted a few times. V usage is TRBV6-5 and J usage is TRBJ1-1, with D unresolved. The CDR3 length is 17 residues. Germline V lookup: CDR1 MNHEY, CDR2 SVGAGI. V lost 0 bases and J 8 bases, leaving 22 bases between the germline ends. CDR3 residues: CASSYSIFIGMVREAFF. For the CDR3, the DNA is TGTGCCAGCAGTTACTCGATATTCATAGGTATGGTGAGGGAAGCTTTCTTT.

This clonotype turned up a few times. The V and J genes are TRBV7-6 and TRBJ2-2; 10 bases fit TRBD2. The V segment lost 0 bases and the J segment 4 bases; nucleotides outside the gene matches: 5. The CDR3 covers 17 residues. Germline V lookup: CDR1 SGHVS, CDR2 FNYEAQ. In DNA form, the CDR3 reads TGTGCCAGCAGCTTAGCCTTAGCGGGAGGCCTCACCGGGGAGCTGTTTTTT. Encoded protein: CASSLALAGGLTGELFF.

This clonotype appeared many times. The chain employs TRBV5-1 and TRBJ2-1, with TRBD2 matching over 7 bases. Germline assignment: CDR1 SGHRS and CDR2 YFSETQ. Losses at the gene ends were 0 bases for V and 8 bases for J; bases not matched to a gene: 8. The CDR3 covers 15 residues. This CDR3 reads CASSLVVGGLDEQFF. The CDR3 nucleotides read TGCGCCAGCAGCTTGGTGGTGGGAGGGTTGGATGAGCAGTTCTTC. The full variable domain, with the rest looked up from reference TRBV5-1 and TRBJ2-1, is KAGVTQTPRYLIKTRGQQVTLSCSPISGHRSVSWYQQTPGQGLQFLFEYFSETQRNKGNFPGRFSGRQFSNSRSEMNVSTLELGDSALYLCASSLVVGGLDEQFFGPGTRLTVL.

This clonotype was seen only a few times. The chain recombines TRBV4-1 with TRBJ2-7, with no clear D. Germline-derived CDR1 and CDR2 are MGHRA and YSYEKL. V shed 2 bases and J shed 6 bases, with 8 bases lying between them. This CDR3 is built from 12 residues. The CDR3 loop is CASSQMDGEQYF. CDR3 DNA: TGCGCCAGCAGCCAAATGGATGGCGAGCAGTACTTC.

CDR3 protein: CASSESFTGLTDTQYF. CDR3 bases: TGTGCCAGCAGTGAATCCTTTACAGGGCTCACAGATACGCAGTATTTT. The rearrangement joins TRBV25-1 to TRBJ2-3; D may be TRBD1 (6 bases). V was shortened by 1 base and J by 2 bases, with 13 bases between the two germline ends. Per the germline V gene, CDR1 is MGHDK and CDR2 is SYGVNS. The length of the CDR3 is 16 residues.

The chain is built from TRBV7-9 and TRBJ2-2, with 8 bases matching TRBD2. The V and J ends lost 1 base and 6 bases, in that order; junction bases with no gene match: 7. The CDR3 loop spans 16 amino acids. Germline V lookup: CDR1 SEHNR, CDR2 FQNEAQ (reference sequence). The CDR3 here is CASSLVGTRKSGELFF. CDR3 in DNA: TGTGCCAGCAGCTTAGTCGGGACTAGAAAATCCGGGGAGCTGTTTTTT.

This clonotype occurred a few times. The chain employs TRBV20-1 and TRBJ2-5; no clear D. The germline CDR1 and CDR2 sequences are DFQATT and SNEGSKA (reference sequence). This CDR3 spans 14 amino acids. The V end lost 5 bases, the J end lost 8 bases, and 21 bases lay between the germline ends. CDR3 protein: CSAPSWTGSKTQYF. CDR3 DNA sequence: TGCAGTGCTCCCTCGTGGACGGGTTCGAAAACCCAGTACTTC.